Listed below are T cell receptor beta chains from one sample, sequenced in a study of cytomegalovirus exposure and HLA in healthy donors. Some clones are missing from TCRdb's copy, which holds only in-frame ones; the method was immunoSEQ multiplex PCR. This repertoire shows about 110,000 clones, about three quarters found once; its top ten account for approximately 0.74%. The specimen was PBMCs. The receptors derive from a boy aged 5-17 years in good health and CMV-seronegative. CDR3s include the opening cysteine and the closing phenylalanine or tryptophan. A D gene is named only where the DNA matches it firmly. Expanded clones are given a class, and other clones once, few, many or no size at all.

>TRBJ1-1|TRBV6-5|NA|few|13
CASSYFGDTEAFF
TGTGCCAGCAGTTATTTCGGGGACACTGAAGCTTTCTTT
>TRBJ2-1|TRBV19|NA|NA|16
CASSILRLEYPNEQFF
TGTGCCAGTAGTATTCTTCGACTGGAATACCCCAATGAGCAGTTCTTC
>TRBJ2-5|TRBV5-4|NA|NA|13
CASRAQLQETQYF
TGTGCCAGCAGAGCCCAACTCCAAGAGACCCAGTACTTC
>TRBJ1-1|TRBV5-4|TRBD1|NA|17
CASSEGQGVPVNTEAFF
TGTGCCAGCAGCGAGGGACAGGGGGTGCCGGTGAACACTGAAGCTTTCTTT
>TRBJ2-1|TRBV10-2|TRBD2|few|18
CASSESWTSGRARNEQFF
TGCGCCAGCAGTGAGTCATGGACTAGCGGGAGGGCCCGGAATGAGCAGTTCTTC
>TRBJ1-3|TRBV19|TRBD1|NA|17
CASTASQGPYSGNTIYF
TGTGCCAGTACAGCCTCACAGGGGCCATACTCTGGAAACACCATATATTTT
>TRBJ2-7|TRBV6-5|TRBD1|NA|15
CASSYSGTGVSEQYF
TGTGCCAGCAGTTACTCCGGGACAGGGGTGTCCGAGCAGTACTTC
>TRBJ1-4|TRBV28|NA|once|16
CASSPTRDGRNEKLFF
TGTGCCAGCAGTCCCACCCGGGACGGGAGAAATGAAAAACTGTTTTTT
>TRBJ2-4|TRBV30|NA|NA|16
CAWSVPGGTAKNIQYF
TGTGCCTGGAGTGTACCTGGAGGGACAGCCAAAAACATTCAGTACTTC
>TRBJ1-1|TRBV5-1|NA|NA|16
CASSLVSLRGNTEAFF
TGCGCCAGCAGCTTGGTTTCCCTAAGGGGAAACACTGAAGCTTTCTTT
>TRBJ2-6|TRBV5-4|NA|NA|15
CASSLAGSGANVLTF
TGTGCCAGCAGCTTGGCCGGCTCTGGGGCCAACGTCCTGACTTTC
>TRBJ1-4|TRBV19|TRBD1|NA|15
CATGDRVASNEKLFF
TGTGCCACCGGGGACAGGGTAGCAAGTAATGAAAAACTGTTTTTT
>TRBJ2-2|TRBV28|TRBD2|NA|16
CASRGLAGGPNGELFF
TGTGCCAGCAGGGGACTAGCGGGAGGGCCTAACGGGGAGCTGTTTTTT
>TRBJ2-5|TRBV6-5|TRBD2|NA|15
CASSYGLAGSETQYF
TGTGCCAGCAGTTACGGACTAGCGGGAAGCGAGACCCAGTACTTC
>TRBJ2-7|TRBV7-3|TRBD2|NA|15
CASSLRAGGAYEQYF
TGTGCCAGCAGCTTACGAGCGGGGGGAGCCTACGAGCAGTACTTC
>TRBJ1-1|TRBV13|TRBD1|NA|18
CASSIPGTGGGVWTEAFF
TGTGCCAGCAGCATCCCCGGGACAGGGGGAGGGGTGTGGACTGAAGCTTTCTTT
>TRBJ2-5|TRBV2|TRBD1|NA|16
CASSDPGQGAGVAQYF
TGTGCCAGCAGCGACCCGGGACAGGGGGCGGGTGTGGCCCAGTACTTC
>TRBJ2-7|TRBV2|NA|NA|12
CASSERYYEQYF
TGTGCCAGCAGTGAGAGATACTACGAGCAGTACTTC
>TRBJ1-6|TRBV5-4|NA|NA|16
CASNNQGMGYNSPLHF
TGTGCCAGCAACAATCAGGGTATGGGCTATAATTCACCCCTCCACTTT
>TRBJ1-2|TRBV27|TRBD1|NA|13
CASSTRGPYGYTF
TGTGCCAGCAGCACCAGGGGGCCTTATGGCTACACCTTC
>TRBJ2-1|TRBV11-1|TRBD2|NA|15
CASSFGGRAHNEQFF
TGTGCCAGCAGCTTTGGCGGGAGGGCCCACAATGAGCAGTTCTTC
>TRBJ2-2|TRBV11-3|TRBD2|once|15
CASSLAGEWTGELFF
TGTGCCAGCAGCCTAGCGGGAGAGTGGACCGGGGAGCTGTTTTTT
>TRBJ2-7|TRBV7-8|NA|once|16
CASSPGGGRAGREQYF
TGTGCCAGCAGCCCAGGGGGAGGCAGGGCAGGGCGTGAGCAGTACTTC
>TRBJ2-4|TRBV6-1|NA|few|15
CASSELGVAKNIQYF
TGTGCCAGCAGTGAACTAGGGGTAGCCAAAAACATTCAGTACTTC
>TRBJ2-3|TRBV19|NA|NA|14
CASSVTGDTDTQYF
TGTGCCAGTAGTGTGACGGGAGACACAGATACGCAGTATTTT
>TRBJ1-2|TRBV15|TRBD1|NA|13
CATSTQGDDGYTF
TGTGCCACCAGCACACAGGGGGACGATGGCTACACCTTC
>TRBJ2-7|TRBV5-8|TRBD1|once|15
CASRTGTGKRYEQYF
TGTGCCTCACGTACGGGGACAGGGAAAAGGTACGAGCAGTACTTC
>TRBJ2-2|TRBV5-1|TRBD1|NA|15
CASSFETGITGELFF
TGCGCCAGCAGCTTCGAGACAGGGATCACCGGGGAGCTGTTTTTT
>TRBJ1-1|TRBV10-3|NA|NA|14
CAINPNPGGTEAFF
TGTGCCATCAATCCGAACCCCGGGGGGACTGAAGCTTTCTTT
>TRBJ2-5|TRBV7-9|TRBD2|NA|14
CASSPGLAQETQYF
TGTGCCAGCAGCCCCGGACTAGCTCAAGAGACCCAGTACTTC
>TRBJ2-1|TRBV28|TRBD1|NA|15
CASSPGQVSYNEQFF
TGTGCCAGCAGTCCAGGACAGGTCTCCTACAATGAGCAGTTCTTC
>TRBJ1-1|TRBV6-6|NA|NA|13
CASRLTGFPEAFF
TGTGCCAGCAGACTTACAGGGTTTCCTGAAGCTTTCTTT
>TRBJ1-1|TRBV28|TRBD1|NA|18
CASSAPPGTVALNTEAFF
TGTGCCAGCAGTGCGCCTCCCGGGACAGTCGCGTTGAACACTGAAGCTTTCTTT
>TRBJ1-5|TRBV5-1|NA|NA|10
CASSFRAQHF
TGCGCCAGCAGCTTTCGGGCCCAGCATTTT
>TRBJ2-2|TRBV4-1|NA|NA|14
CASSQAGHTGELFF
TGCGCCAGCAGCCAGGCAGGGCACACCGGGGAGCTGTTTTTT
>TRBJ1-1|TRBV7-9|TRBD1|NA|13
CASSGTGGTEAFF
TGTGCCAGCAGCGGAACAGGGGGCACTGAAGCTTTCTTT
>TRBJ2-3|TRBV5-1|NA|NA|15
CASSVARPSTDTQYF
TGCGCCAGCAGCGTCGCTAGGCCTAGCACAGATACGCAGTATTTT
>TRBJ1-5|TRBV11-2|TRBD1|NA|14
CASSPDRGGQPQHF
TGTGCCAGCAGCCCCGACAGGGGTGGTCAGCCCCAGCATTTT
>TRBJ1-1|TRBV7-9|NA|NA|13
CASSLAPGVEAFF
TGTGCCAGCAGCTTAGCGCCGGGGGTAGAAGCTTTCTTT
>TRBJ2-3|TRBV5-1|NA|NA|15
CASSPRNRDTDTQYF
TGCGCCAGCAGCCCCCGGAACAGGGACACAGATACGCAGTATTTT
>TRBJ2-7|TRBV7-9|NA|NA|14
CASSLARGSSGQYF
TGTGCCAGCAGCTTAGCGCGAGGTAGTAGCGGGCAGTACTTC
>TRBJ1-2|TRBV6-5|TRBD1|once|15
CASRGWDRESDGYTF
TGTGCCAGCCGGGGCTGGGACAGGGAATCTGACGGCTACACCTTC
>TRBJ2-3|TRBV25-1|TRBD1|NA|17
CASSPSSGTGLLDTQYF
TGTGCCAGCAGTCCTTCTTCCGGGACAGGGTTGTTAGATACGCAGTATTTT
>TRBJ1-6|TRBV6-5|TRBD1|NA|15
CASRHRDREGSPLHF
TGTGCCAGCAGACACCGGGACAGGGAGGGTTCACCCCTCCACTTT
>TRBJ1-1|TRBV6-5|NA|NA|14
CASRLDRRNTEAFF
TGTGCCAGCAGATTAGACAGGAGGAACACTGAAGCTTTCTTT
>TRBJ2-6|TRBV5-1|NA|NA|15
CASSSGFPGANVLTF
TGCGCCAGCAGCTCAGGGTTCCCTGGGGCCAACGTCCTGACTTTC
>TRBJ2-7|TRBV7-6|TRBD2|NA|15
CASSLEGTTSYEQYF
TGTGCCAGCAGCCTCGAGGGGACTACCTCCTACGAGCAGTACTTC
>TRBJ2-1|TRBV7-9|TRBD2|NA|15
CASTGGGYSYNEQFF
TGTGCCAGCACGGGCGGGGGATATTCCTACAATGAGCAGTTCTTC
>TRBJ2-5|TRBV5-6|TRBD1|NA|13
CASSADRGETQYF
TGTGCCAGCAGCGCGGACAGGGGTGAGACCCAGTACTTC